Listed here are 16 T cell receptor beta chains from one sample, sequenced in a study of shared clonotypes between healthy human individuals. Naive CD8 cells comprised CD45RO-negative, CCR7-positively selected cells, excluding terminally differentiated effector memory CD45RA+ cells. Measured with immunoSEQ multiplex PCR; TCRdb has only the in-frame clones, and not every one. The data hold about 580,000 clones, with 95% to 98% observed a single time. The specimen was naive CD8+ T cells sorted from blood. Receptors originate from a man between 25 and 39 years old in good health.

V usage is TRBV6-1 and J usage is TRBJ2-1; TRBD2 matches at 12 bases. V was clipped by 10 bases and J by 4 bases; unmatched bases: 2. Per the germline V gene, CDR1 is MNHNS and CDR2 is SASEGT. The CDR3 is made up of 13 amino acids. CDR3 nucleotide sequence: TGTGCCACGGGACTAGCGGGTTACAATGAGCAGTTCTTC. It yields the protein CATGLAGYNEQFF.

In DNA, the CDR3 is TGTGCCAGCAGCTTTAGCGCAGGGTCGACAGATACGCAGTATTTT. Protein sequence: CASSFSAGSTDTQYF. J is TRBJ2-3 and V is TRBV11-2; TRBD1 or TRBD2 may be the D gene (5 bases each). The CDR3 is made up of 15 amino acids. The V end lost 3 bases, the J end lost 3 bases, and 13 bases lay between the germline ends. Germline-derived CDR1 and CDR2 are SGHAT and FQNNGV.

The V call is TRBV29-1, the J call TRBJ2-7, with D unresolved. Germline assignment: CDR1 SQVTM and CDR2 ANQGSEA. Trimming removed 4 bases at V and 3 bases at J, with 10 bases between. This CDR3 has 12 amino acids. The CDR3: CSVVLVNYEQYF. DNA of the CDR3: TGCAGCGTTGTCCTGGTAAACTACGAGCAGTACTTC.

The chain joins TRBV18 to TRBJ2-7, with 9 positions matching TRBD1. CDR1 and CDR2 from the germline V gene are KGHSH and LQKENI. The CDR3 contains 15 residues. V shed 0 bases and J 2 bases; nucleotides not matched to a gene: 2. The CDR3 DNA is TGTGCCAGCTCACCACCGACAGGGGGGCCCTACGAGCAGTACTTC. Its translation is CASSPPTGGPYEQYF.

The chain uses TRBV11-2 and TRBJ2-1, with D tentatively TRBD1 (6 bases). V lost 6 bases and J lost 10, with 10 bases in between. There are 11 residues in the CDR3. CDR1 SGHAT and CDR2 FQNNGV come from the germline V gene. DNA of the CDR3: TGTGCCAGCAGACTAGGGACAGAGCAGTTCTTC. Residues: CASRLGTEQFF.

The rearrangement joins TRBV28 to TRBJ2-1; unclear D gene. V lost 6 bases and J 6 bases, leaving 12 bases between the germline ends. The germline V gene has CDR1 MDHEN and CDR2 SYDVKM. This CDR3 spans 13 amino acids. CDR3 sequence: CASSDIIGNEQFF. Written as DNA, the CDR3 is TGTGCCAGCAGCGATATTATTGGCAATGAGCAGTTCTTC.

The chain recombines TRBV7-9 with TRBJ1-4, with 10 nucleotides matching TRBD1. The trim removed 2 bases at V and 7 bases at J, leaving 10 bases unmatched. Looked up from germline, CDR1 is SEHNR and CDR2 is FQNEAQ (reference sequence). The CDR3 runs to 17 residues. CDR3 in amino acids: CASSLRGTGDDGEKLFF. The CDR3 bases are TGTGCCAGCAGCTTAAGGGGGACAGGGGATGACGGTGAAAAACTGTTTTTT.

The chain links TRBV27 to TRBJ2-3; the match to TRBD2 covers 14 bases. The CDR3 has 17 amino acids. CDR1 MNHEY and CDR2 SMNVEV come from the germline V gene (reference sequence). V was clipped by 7 bases and J by 6 bases; unmatched bases: 12. Here the CDR3 DNA reads TGTGCCAGCACCTGGTCGGGACTAGCGGGAGTTCTTGATACGCAGTATTTT. It translates to CASTWSGLAGVLDTQYF.

The genes are TRBV7-6 and TRBJ2-7, with TRBD2 matching 8 bases. This CDR3 has 14 residues. Germline V lookup: CDR1 SGHVS, CDR2 FNYEAQ. After removal of 4 bases from V and 5 bases from J, the junction contained 7 bases not matched to a gene. The CDR3 DNA reads as TGTGCCAGCAGCTCCGCGGGGGGTGGCGACGAGCAGTACTTC. Its translation: CASSSAGGGDEQYF.

This chain links TRBV28 with TRBJ2-1; D perhaps matches TRBD2 (5 bases). Germline lookup yields CDR1 MDHEN and CDR2 SYDVKM. The germline V and J ends were trimmed by 6 bases and 3 bases, with 15 bases remaining between them. There are 15 residues in the CDR3. DNA for the CDR3: TGTGCCAGCAGGACCGGAGCTAGCTACTACAATGAGCAGTTCTTC. As protein: CASRTGASYYNEQFF.

The V call is TRBV18, the J call TRBJ2-2; the D gene is possibly TRBD1 (5 bases). V dropped 3 bases and J dropped 0 bases, with 11 bases sitting between them. Germline V gene data show CDR1 as KGHSH and CDR2 as LQKENI. This CDR3 has 16 amino acids. CDR3 in amino acids: CASSPRDRTNTGELFF. For the CDR3, the DNA is TGTGCCAGCTCACCTCGAGACAGAACGAACACCGGGGAGCTGTTTTTT.

CDR3 amino acids: CAWTMVQGAFTEAFF. In DNA form, the CDR3 reads TGTGCCTGGACGATGGTACAGGGGGCTTTTACTGAAGCTTTCTTT. The rearrangement joins TRBV30 to TRBJ1-1; 9 positions agree with TRBD1. J was trimmed by 5 bases and V by 4 bases; bases with no gene match: 11. The length of the CDR3 is 15 residues. Per the germline V gene, CDR1 is GTSNPN and CDR2 is SVGIG (reference sequence).

The V call is TRBV7-9, the J call TRBJ1-1, with unresolved D. V was cut by 11 bases and J by 1 base, with 11 bases left in between. This CDR3 has 12 amino acids. Germline loops: CDR1 SEHNR, CDR2 FQNEAQ (reference sequence). CDR3 bases: TGTGCCTCCGGCCCGGAGAACACTGAAGCTTTCTTT. Its protein is CASGPENTEAFF.

V is TRBV29-1 and J is TRBJ2-7; 8 bases map to TRBD1. The CDR3 is made up of 15 amino acids. Trimming took 3 bases from V and 2 from J; bases not matched to a gene: 9. CDR1 and CDR2 (germline): SQVTM, ANQGSEA. In nucleotides, the CDR3 is TGCAGCGTTGAGAGATTGGACAGGGACACCTACGAGCAGTACTTC. It is translated as CSVERLDRDTYEQYF.

Of note for this clone: Other DNA sequences in this specimen translate into the identical CDR3. This chain links TRBV11-2 with TRBJ2-7; weak D call: TRBD2 (6 bases). Deletions cut 3 bases from V and 0 bases from J, with 9 bases between. In germline, CDR1 is SGHAT, CDR2 FQNNGV. The CDR3 sequence is 14 residues long. The chain's CDR3 is CASSFFSGSYEQYF. CDR3 in DNA: TGTGCCAGCAGCTTTTTTAGCGGCTCCTACGAGCAGTACTTC. Using reference TRBV11-2 and TRBJ2-7 for the parts outside the CDR3, the full variable domain is EAGVAQSPRYKIIEKRQSVAFWCNPISGHATLYWYQQILGQGPKLLIQFQNNGVVDDSQLPKDRFSAERLKGVDSTLKIQPAKLEDSAVYLCASSFFSGSYEQYFGPGTRLTVT.

This clone was observed a single time. The chain uses TRBV7-9 and TRBJ1-5; D uncertain. The V and J ends lost 1 base and 7 bases respectively, with 11 bases between them. From germline, CDR1 is SEHNR and CDR2 FQNEAQ (reference sequence). The CDR3 length is 14 residues. CDR3 DNA sequence: TGTGCCAGCAGCTTAGGGGGTGGTTGGCAGCCCCAGCATTTT. Encoded protein: CASSLGGGWQPQHF.